This T cell receptor (beta chain) comes out of a study of shared clonotypes between healthy human individuals. Deep-level running was used for the assay. Clones were read by immunoSEQ multiplex PCR, and TCRdb kept only the in-frame ones, dropping some. The data contain nearly 2 million clones, about 95% of them singletons. CD45RO-negative, CCR7-positively selected cells formed the naive CD8 fraction, excluding terminally differentiated effector memory CD45RA+ cells. Comments on this clone: Its antigen is unknown. The same CDR3 can be traced to other DNA sequences in this sample.

Broader study findings: The naive CD4 repertoires of a handful of donors were compared, and roughly 5% of clonotypes were shared.

The germline V and J ends were trimmed by 2 bases and 8 bases, with 4 bases remaining between them. This CDR3 is 11 amino acids long. Germline CDR1 and CDR2: MNHEY and SVGAGI. The TCR originated in a man aged 18 to 30 in good health. Sequencing was performed on naive CD8+ T cells sorted from blood. The chain is built from TRBV6-5 and TRBJ2-1; no clear D gene. For the CDR3, the DNA is TGTGCCAGCAGTTACCTGGATGAGCAGTTCTTC. It yields the protein CASSYLDEQFF.